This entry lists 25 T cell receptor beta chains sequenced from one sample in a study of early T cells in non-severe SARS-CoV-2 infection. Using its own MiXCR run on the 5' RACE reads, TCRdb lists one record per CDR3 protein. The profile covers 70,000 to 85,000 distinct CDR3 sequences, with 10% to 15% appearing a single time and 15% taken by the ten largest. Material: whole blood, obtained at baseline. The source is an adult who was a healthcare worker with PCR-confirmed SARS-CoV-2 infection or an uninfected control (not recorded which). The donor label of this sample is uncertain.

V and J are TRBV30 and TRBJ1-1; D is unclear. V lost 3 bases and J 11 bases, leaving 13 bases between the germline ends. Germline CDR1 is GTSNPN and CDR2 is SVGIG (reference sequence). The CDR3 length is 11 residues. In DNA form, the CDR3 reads TGTGCCTGGAGAGTTATAGGGTCGGCTTTCTTT. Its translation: CAWRVIGSAFF.

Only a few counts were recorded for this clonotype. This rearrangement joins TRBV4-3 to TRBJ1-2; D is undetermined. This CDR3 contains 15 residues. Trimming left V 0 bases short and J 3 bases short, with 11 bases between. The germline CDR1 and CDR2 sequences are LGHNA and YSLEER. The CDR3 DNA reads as TGCGCCAGCAGCCAAGATCGCATAGGGTACTATGGCTACACCTTC. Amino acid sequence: CASSQDRIGYYGYTF.

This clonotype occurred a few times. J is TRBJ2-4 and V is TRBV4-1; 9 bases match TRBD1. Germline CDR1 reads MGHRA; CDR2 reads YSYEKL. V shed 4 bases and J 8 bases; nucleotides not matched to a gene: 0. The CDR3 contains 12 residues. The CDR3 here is CASSRTGDIQYF. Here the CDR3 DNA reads TGCGCCAGCAGCCGGACAGGGGACATTCAGTACTTC.

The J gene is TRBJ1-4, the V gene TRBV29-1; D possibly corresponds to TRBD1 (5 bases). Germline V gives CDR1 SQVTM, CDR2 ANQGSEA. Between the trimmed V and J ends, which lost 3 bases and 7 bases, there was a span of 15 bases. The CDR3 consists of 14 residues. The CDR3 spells CSVEIGQRGEKLFF. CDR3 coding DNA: TGCAGCGTTGAGATCGGCCAGAGGGGTGAAAAACTGTTTTTT.

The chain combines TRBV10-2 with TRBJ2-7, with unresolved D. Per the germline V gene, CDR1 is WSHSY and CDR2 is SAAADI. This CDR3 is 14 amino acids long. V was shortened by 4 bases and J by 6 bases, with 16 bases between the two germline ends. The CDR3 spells CASSVWLEAAEQYF. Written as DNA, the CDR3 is TGCGCCAGCAGTGTGTGGCTGGAAGCCGCCGAGCAGTACTTC.

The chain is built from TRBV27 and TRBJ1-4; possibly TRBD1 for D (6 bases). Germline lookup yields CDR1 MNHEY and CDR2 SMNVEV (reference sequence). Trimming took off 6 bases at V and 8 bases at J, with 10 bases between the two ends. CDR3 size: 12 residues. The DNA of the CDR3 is TGTGCCAGCAGCCGAGGGGGGGAAAAACTGTTTTTT. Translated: CASSRGGEKLFF.

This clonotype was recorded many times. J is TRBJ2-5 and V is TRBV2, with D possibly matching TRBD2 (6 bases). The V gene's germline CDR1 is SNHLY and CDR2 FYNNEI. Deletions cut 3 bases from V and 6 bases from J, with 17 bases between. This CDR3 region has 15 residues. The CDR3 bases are TGTGCCAGCAGTGAGATGCCGGCTAGCGTGAAGACCCAGTACTTC. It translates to CASSEMPASVKTQYF.

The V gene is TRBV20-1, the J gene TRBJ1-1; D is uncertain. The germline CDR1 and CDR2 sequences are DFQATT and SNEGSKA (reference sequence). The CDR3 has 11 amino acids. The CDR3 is CTPTGNTEAFF. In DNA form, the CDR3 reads TGCACCCCGACGGGGAACACTGAAGCTTTCTTT.

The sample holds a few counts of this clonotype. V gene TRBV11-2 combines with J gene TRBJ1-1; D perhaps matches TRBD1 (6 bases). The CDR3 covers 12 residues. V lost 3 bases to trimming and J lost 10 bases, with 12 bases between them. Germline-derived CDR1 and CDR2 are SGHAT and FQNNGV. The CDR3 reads CASSFALGGAFF. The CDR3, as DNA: TGTGCCAGCAGCTTTGCGTTAGGGGGAGCTTTCTTT.

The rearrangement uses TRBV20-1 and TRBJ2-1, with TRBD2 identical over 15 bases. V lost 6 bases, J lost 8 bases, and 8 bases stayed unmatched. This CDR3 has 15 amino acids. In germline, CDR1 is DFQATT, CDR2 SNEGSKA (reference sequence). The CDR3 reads CSAIGTSGGTDEQFF. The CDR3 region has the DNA TGCAGTGCCATCGGGACTAGCGGGGGGACGGATGAGCAGTTCTTC.

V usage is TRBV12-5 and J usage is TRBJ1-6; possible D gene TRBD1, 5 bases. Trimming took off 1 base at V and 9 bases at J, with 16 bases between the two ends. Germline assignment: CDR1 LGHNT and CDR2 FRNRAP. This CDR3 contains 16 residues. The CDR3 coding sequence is TGTGCTAGTGGTTTGGGGCCGGGACTCACCGGTTCACCCCTCCACTTT. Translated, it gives CASGLGPGLTGSPLHF.

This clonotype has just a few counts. The CDR3 nucleotides are TGTGCCAGCAGCTTCTCTGTACCTGAAGCTTTCTTT. Translated: CASSFSVPEAFF. J is TRBJ1-1 and V is TRBV11-2; D ambiguous. V lost 3 bases and J lost 6, with 8 bases in between. Germline CDR1 and CDR2: SGHAT and FQNNGV. The CDR3 sequence is 12 residues long.

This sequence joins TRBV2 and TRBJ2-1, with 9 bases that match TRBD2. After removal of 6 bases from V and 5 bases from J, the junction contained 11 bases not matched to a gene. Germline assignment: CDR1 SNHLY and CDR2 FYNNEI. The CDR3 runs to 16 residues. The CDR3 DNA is TGTGCCAGCAGGGATAGCCTAGCGGGGAAGGACAATGAGCAGTTCTTC. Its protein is CASRDSLAGKDNEQFF.

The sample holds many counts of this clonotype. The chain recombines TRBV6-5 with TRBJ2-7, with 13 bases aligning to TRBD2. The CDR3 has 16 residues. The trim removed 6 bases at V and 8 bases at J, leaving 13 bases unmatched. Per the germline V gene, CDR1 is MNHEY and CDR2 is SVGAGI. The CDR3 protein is CASRLGTSGNPAKQYF. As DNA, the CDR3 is TGTGCCAGCAGACTAGGGACTAGCGGGAACCCTGCGAAGCAGTACTTC.

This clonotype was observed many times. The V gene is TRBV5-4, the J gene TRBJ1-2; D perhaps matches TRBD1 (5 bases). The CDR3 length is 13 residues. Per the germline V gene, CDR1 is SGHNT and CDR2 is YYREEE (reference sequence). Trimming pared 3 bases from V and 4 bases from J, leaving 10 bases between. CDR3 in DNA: TGTGCCAGCAGCTATGACAGTACCTATGGCTACACCTTC. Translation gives CASSYDSTYGYTF.

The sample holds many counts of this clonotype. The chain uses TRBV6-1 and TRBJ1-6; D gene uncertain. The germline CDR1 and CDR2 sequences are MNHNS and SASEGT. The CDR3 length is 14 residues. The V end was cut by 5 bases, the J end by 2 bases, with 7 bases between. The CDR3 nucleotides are TGTGCCAGCAGTTCTGGGCCCTATAATTCACCCCTCCACTTT. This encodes CASSSGPYNSPLHF.

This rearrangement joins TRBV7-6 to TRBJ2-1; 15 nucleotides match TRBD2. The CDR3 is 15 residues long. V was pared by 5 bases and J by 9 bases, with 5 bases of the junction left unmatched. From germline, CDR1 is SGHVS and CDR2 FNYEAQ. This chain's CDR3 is CASSGGLAGGPEQFF. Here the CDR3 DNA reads TGTGCCAGCAGCGGGGGACTAGCGGGAGGACCTGAGCAGTTCTTC.

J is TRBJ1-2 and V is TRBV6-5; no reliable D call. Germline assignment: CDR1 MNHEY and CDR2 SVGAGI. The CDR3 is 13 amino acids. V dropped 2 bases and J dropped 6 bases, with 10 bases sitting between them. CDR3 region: CASSYKTRNGYTF. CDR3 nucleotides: TGTGCCAGCAGTTACAAAACGCGAAATGGCTACACCTTC.

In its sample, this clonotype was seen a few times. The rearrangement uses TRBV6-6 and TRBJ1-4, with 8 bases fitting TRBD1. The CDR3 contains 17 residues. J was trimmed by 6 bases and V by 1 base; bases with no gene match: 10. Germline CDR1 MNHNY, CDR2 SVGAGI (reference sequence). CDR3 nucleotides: TGTGCCAGCAGTTACTTGGGGACCGGGACAGGAGATGAAAAACTGTTTTTT. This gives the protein CASSYLGTGTGDEKLFF.

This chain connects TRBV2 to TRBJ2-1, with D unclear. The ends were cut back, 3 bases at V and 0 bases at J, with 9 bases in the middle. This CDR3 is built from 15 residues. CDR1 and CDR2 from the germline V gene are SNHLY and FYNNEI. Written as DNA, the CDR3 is TGTGCCAGCAGTGACGAGCGCACCTCCTACAATGAGCAGTTCTTC. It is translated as CASSDERTSYNEQFF.

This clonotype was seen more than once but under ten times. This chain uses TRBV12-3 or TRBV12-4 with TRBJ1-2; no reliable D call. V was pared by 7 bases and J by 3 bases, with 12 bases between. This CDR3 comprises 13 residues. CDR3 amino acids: CASTLGPDYGYTF. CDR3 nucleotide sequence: TGTGCCAGCACCCTCGGGCCCGACTATGGCTACACCTTC.

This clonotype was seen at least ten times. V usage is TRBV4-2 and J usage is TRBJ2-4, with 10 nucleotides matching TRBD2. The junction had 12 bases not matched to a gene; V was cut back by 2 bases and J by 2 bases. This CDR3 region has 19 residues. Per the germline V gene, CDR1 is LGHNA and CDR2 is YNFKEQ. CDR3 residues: CASSQNHPGTSVPKNIQYF. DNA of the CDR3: TGTGCCAGCAGCCAAAATCACCCCGGGACTAGCGTTCCCAAAAACATTCAGTACTTC.

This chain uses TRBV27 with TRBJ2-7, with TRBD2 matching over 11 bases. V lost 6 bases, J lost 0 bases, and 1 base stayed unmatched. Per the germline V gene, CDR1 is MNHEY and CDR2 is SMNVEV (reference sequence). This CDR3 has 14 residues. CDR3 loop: CASRGLAVSYEQYF. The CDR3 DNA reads TGTGCCAGCAGGGGACTAGCGGTCTCCTACGAGCAGTACTTC.

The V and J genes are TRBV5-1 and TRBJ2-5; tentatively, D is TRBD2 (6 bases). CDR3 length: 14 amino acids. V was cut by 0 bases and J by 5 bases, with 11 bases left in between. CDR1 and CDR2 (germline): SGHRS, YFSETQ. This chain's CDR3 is CASSLELGGETQYF. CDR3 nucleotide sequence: TGCGCCAGCAGCTTGGAACTAGGAGGGGAGACCCAGTACTTC.

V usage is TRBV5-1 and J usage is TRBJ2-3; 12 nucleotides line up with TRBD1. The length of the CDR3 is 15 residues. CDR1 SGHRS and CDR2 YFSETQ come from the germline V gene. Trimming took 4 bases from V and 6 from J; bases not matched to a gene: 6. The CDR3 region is CASSLWDRGRDTQYF. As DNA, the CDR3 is TGCGCCAGCAGCCTCTGGGACAGGGGGCGGGATACGCAGTATTTT.